What follows is one T cell receptor (beta chain) and its context. The clone's antigen remains unknown. No qualities accompany the bases; no much larger clone lies one base away. Reading the germline V gene (reference sequence) gives CDR1 SEHNR and CDR2 FQNEAQ. The CDR3 sequence holds 16 residues, the cysteine and phenylalanine included. The read is trimmed to its CDR3 DNA, 48 bases read in frame from base 1. V ends up 5 bases short and J 3 bases short, with an unmatched junction base count of 9. This specimen comes from a study of radiation and T cells in renal cell carcinoma (dated by TCRdb to between 2020 and 2021). Describing the broader study: The samples were obtained from a clinical trial, where primary renal cell carcinomas were treated with 15 Gy stereotactic body radiation therapy and then removed by nephrectomy 4 weeks afterward. In total, 53 samples underwent TCR beta sequencing: around 26 tumors plus 27 peripheral blood samples. In the 40 to 60 samples combined, some 4 million unique CDR3 nucleotide sequences were found, encoding about 2,700,000 unique CDR3 amino acid sequences.

This sample's time point label indicates: baseline pretreatment blood. According to the study, the label for this sample's treatment or condition signals: 15 Gy SBRT to primary tumor, nephrectomy 4 weeks later. To follow tumor-enriched clonotypes, peripheral blood was collected serially from radiation-treated patients at baseline and again at 2 weeks and 4 weeks after SBRT. All patients had renal cell carcinoma with clear cell pathology. Genomic DNA for TCR sequencing was prepared using the QIAamp DNA Blood Mini Kit (Qiagen). The analyses included just those samples that passed every quality control check. Points the paper makes about the study in general: Blood repertoire dynamics were not followed beyond 4 weeks after treatment. No pretreatment tumor biopsies were available, so the baseline intratumoral presence of clonotypes could not be determined. The single-armed trial design could not address effects of radiation dose or scheduling on the TCR repertoire. In blood, the top tumor clonotypes increased from baseline to 2 weeks after radiation and then shrank by 4 weeks, which suggests a temporary expansion of tumor-resident clones.

TCR beta libraries were generated from genomic DNA with the immunoSEQ kit, following the manufacturer's recommendations. Library preparation used a first multiplex PCR with proprietary primers, then a second PCR adding unique barcodes, with bead cleanups after each round. A kit-provided positive control reaction and a negative control reaction were included in every sample batch. The final libraries underwent checking on an Agilent 4200 TapeStation D1000 ScreenTape, volumetric pooling, and quantification by qPCR. Sequencing was performed on an Illumina NextSeq500 using a MidOutput 150-cycle cartridge, with 156 Read1 cycles, 15 Index1 cycles, and the kit custom primers. The pooled library was loaded at 0.75 to 1 pM, and roughly 18% PhiX control was spiked in. On the authors' methods: The vendor-processed data were analyzed in R, and a clonotype was defined as all T cells that share the same CDR3 nucleotide sequence. For clone abundance analyses, frequencies were normalized to the 10,000 most abundant clones per sample. Public T cell clones, which averaged fewer than five per sample, were excluded before analysis. A difference in abundance of at least 32-fold between compartments was used to define tumor-enriched and baseline blood-enriched clonotypes. A beta-binomial differential abundance model was used to identify clonotypes that expanded or contracted between blood time points. Similarity between tumor and blood repertoires was quantified using the Baroni-Urbani and Buser coefficient, and groups were compared with two-tailed Wilcoxon tests in R. The immuneACCESS repertoire file appears here via TCRdb, limited to in-frame rearrangements. These files lack a portion of the clones; in checked studies, under half of the deficit traces to unresolved V genes, and the cause of the others is not known. V and J calls and clone size are given by that table; D and trimming were obtained from the DNA. This sample comprises about 59,000 clones, around 80% of them detected only once. The ten largest make up roughly 7.2% of the sample.

The sequence came from a man in his sixties with renal cell carcinoma. The chain employs TRBV7-9 and TRBJ1-4, with TRBD1 identical over 7 junction bases. The specimen was blood, collected from a patient whose treatment included radiotherapy and nephrectomy. The nucleotide sequence is TGTGCCAGCAGCAGGGACAGTCGATCTCCTAATGAAAAACTGTTTTTT. Protein translation: CASSRDSRSPNEKLFF. Full variable domain (CDR3 extended with the reference TRBV7-9 and TRBJ1-4 proteins): DTGVSQNPRHKITKRGQNVTFRCDPISEHNRLYWYRQTLGQGPEFLTYFQNEAQLEKSRLLSDRFSAERPKGSFSTLEIQRTEQGDSAMYLCASSRDSRSPNEKLFFGSGTQLSVL.